This T cell receptor beta chain was identified during a study of cytomegalovirus exposure and HLA in healthy donors. The CDR3 extends over 16 amino acids. Germline CDR1 is SEHNR and CDR2 is FQNEAQ (reference sequence). Trimming pared 2 bases from V and 4 bases from J, leaving 16 bases between. Primers: 60 Vbeta forward and 13 Jbeta reverse. Libraries were prepared by immunoSEQ multiplex PCR; TCRdb keeps only in-frame clonotypes and omits some of them. Among more than 150,000 clones listed, more than 70% were seen once. The source of this sequence is a girl aged 5 to 17 in good health and CMV-seropositive. The sample consisted of PBMCs. The genes are TRBV7-9 and TRBJ2-3, with D perhaps matching TRBD2 (7 bases). The CDR3 reads CASSLLWGGGSDTQYF. Here the CDR3 DNA reads TGTGCCAGCAGCTTACTGTGGGGAGGGGGATCAGATACGCAGTATTTT.